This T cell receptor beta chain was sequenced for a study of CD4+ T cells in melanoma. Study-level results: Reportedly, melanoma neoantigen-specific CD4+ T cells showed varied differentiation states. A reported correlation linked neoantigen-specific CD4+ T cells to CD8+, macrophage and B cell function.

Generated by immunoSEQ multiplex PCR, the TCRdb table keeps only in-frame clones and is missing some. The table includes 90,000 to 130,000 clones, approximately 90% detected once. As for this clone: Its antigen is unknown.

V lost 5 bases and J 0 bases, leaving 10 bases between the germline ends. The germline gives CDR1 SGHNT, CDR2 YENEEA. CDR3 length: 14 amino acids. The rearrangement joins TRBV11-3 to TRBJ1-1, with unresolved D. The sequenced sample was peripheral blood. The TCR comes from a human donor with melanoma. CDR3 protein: CASSLTGMNTEAFF. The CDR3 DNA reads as TGTGCCAGCAGCCTGACCGGGATGAACACTGAAGCTTTCTTT.